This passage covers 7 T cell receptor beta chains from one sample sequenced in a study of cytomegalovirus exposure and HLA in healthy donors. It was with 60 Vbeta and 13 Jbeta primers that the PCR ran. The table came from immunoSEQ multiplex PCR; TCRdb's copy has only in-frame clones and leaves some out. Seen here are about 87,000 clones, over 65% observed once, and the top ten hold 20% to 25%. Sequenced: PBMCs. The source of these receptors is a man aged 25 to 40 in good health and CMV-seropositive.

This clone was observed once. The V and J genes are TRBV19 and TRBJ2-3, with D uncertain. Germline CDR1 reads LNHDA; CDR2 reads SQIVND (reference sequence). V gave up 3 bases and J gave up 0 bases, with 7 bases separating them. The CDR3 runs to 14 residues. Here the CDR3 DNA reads TGTGCCAGTAGTATCCCAGGAAGCACAGATACGCAGTATTTT. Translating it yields CASSIPGSTDTQYF.

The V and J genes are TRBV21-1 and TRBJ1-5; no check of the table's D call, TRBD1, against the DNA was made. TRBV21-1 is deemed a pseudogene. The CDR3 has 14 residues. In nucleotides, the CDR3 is TGTGCCAGCAAGGCGGACAGGAACAATCAGCCCCAGCATTTT. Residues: CASKADRNNQPQHF.

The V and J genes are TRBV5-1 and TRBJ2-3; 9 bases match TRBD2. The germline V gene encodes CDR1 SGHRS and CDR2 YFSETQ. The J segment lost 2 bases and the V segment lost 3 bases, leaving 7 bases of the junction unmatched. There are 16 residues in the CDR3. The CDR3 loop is CASSSSGVYSTDTQYF. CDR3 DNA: TGCGCCAGCAGCTCTAGCGGGGTTTACTCCACAGATACGCAGTATTTT.

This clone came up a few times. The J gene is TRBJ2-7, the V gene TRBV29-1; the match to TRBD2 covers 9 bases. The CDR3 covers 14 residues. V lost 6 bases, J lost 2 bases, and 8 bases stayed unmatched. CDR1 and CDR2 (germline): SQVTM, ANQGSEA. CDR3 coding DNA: TGCAGCGTGTCTTTAGCGGGAGCCCCCTACGAGCAGTACTTC. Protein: CSVSLAGAPYEQYF.

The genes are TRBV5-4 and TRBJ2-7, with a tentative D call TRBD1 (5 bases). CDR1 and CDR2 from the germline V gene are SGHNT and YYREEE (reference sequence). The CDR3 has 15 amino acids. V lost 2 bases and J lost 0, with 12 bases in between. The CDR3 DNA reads TGTGCCAGCAGCTTAGGGGCCGAGAGCTCCTACGAGCAGTACTTC. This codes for CASSLGAESSYEQYF.

CDR3 region: CASSSPDRFYEQYF. CDR3 DNA: TGTGCCAGCAGTTCCCCGGACAGATTCTACGAGCAGTACTTC. This chain connects TRBV28 to TRBJ2-7; D might be TRBD1 (6 bases). Trimming stripped 4 bases from V and 3 bases from J, with 13 bases between. The germline V gene encodes CDR1 MDHEN and CDR2 SYDVKM. The CDR3 is 14 amino acids.

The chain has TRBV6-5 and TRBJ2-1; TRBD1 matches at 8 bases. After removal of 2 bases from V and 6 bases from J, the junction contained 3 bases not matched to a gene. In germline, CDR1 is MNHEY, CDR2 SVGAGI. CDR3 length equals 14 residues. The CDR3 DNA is TGTGCCAGCAGTTACACAGGGGGAATCAATGAGCAGTTCTTC. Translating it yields CASSYTGGINEQFF.